The next 25 T cell receptor beta chains were all read from a single sample in a study of T cells after yellow fever vaccination. TCRdb reprocessed the 5' RACE reads with MiXCR, giving one entry per CDR3 protein. The data contain some 170,000 distinct CDR3 sequences, roughly 8.8% of them singletons. This sample comprised CD8+ T cells sorted from PBMCs, obtained 45 days after the yellow fever booster vaccination. The receptors derive from a man aged 18 to 35 who received the YFV17D yellow fever vaccine.

The chain carries TRBV7-2 and TRBJ1-1; D remains ambiguous. The V end lost 0 bases, the J end lost 1 base, and 9 bases lay between the germline ends. Germline loops: CDR1 SGHTA, CDR2 FQGNSA. This CDR3 region has 15 residues. The CDR3 sequence: CASSLALRGNTEAFF. The DNA for the CDR3 is TGTGCCAGCAGCTTAGCGCTACGAGGGAACACTGAAGCTTTCTTT.

The rearrangement joins TRBV13 to TRBJ2-3; D is possibly TRBD2 (6 bases). V was cut by 1 base and J by 0 bases, with 14 bases left in between. Germline V lookup: CDR1 PRHDT, CDR2 FYEKMQ (reference sequence). The CDR3 totals 17 residues. CDR3 nucleotides: TGTGCCAGCAGCTTAGTCACCGGGGGTGCCAGCACAGATACGCAGTATTTT. This codes for CASSLVTGGASTDTQYF.

This clonotype was seen a handful of times. The chain joins TRBV10-3 to TRBJ2-7; 7 nucleotides align to TRBD1. The CDR3 consists of 13 residues. Unmatched junction bases numbered 4, after V lost 4 bases and J lost 4 bases. Per the germline V gene, CDR1 is ENHRY and CDR2 is SYGVKD. The CDR3 DNA reads as TGTGCCATCAGTGCCGGGACAGCTTACGAGCAGTACTTC. This gives the protein CAISAGTAYEQYF.

As concerns this clonotype: Compared with germline, one end of the junction differs, possibly owing to a read error. V gene TRBV7-7 combines with J gene TRBJ2-1, with 10 bases lining up with TRBD2. The germline gives CDR1 SSHAT, CDR2 FNYEAQ (reference sequence). CDR3 length: 15 amino acids. CDR3 loop: CASSPGLADNNEQFF. CDR3 in DNA: TGTGCTAGCAGCCCCGGACTAGCGGACAACAATGAGCAGTTCTTC.

The J gene is TRBJ1-2, the V gene TRBV6-5; 9 bases map to TRBD1. CDR1 is MNHEY and CDR2 is SVGAGI in the germline V gene. The ends lost 2 bases at V and 4 bases at J; junction bases unmatched: 11. The CDR3 is made up of 17 amino acids. The CDR3 DNA sequence: TGTGCCAGCAGTTACGACAGGGGGGCCCACGGGATCTATGGCTACACCTTC. Translated: CASSYDRGAHGIYGYTF.

This clonotype was counted a few times. The chain uses TRBV19 and TRBJ2-1; D gene unclear. V gave up 1 base and J gave up 7 bases, with 20 bases separating them. Germline V CDR1 and CDR2: LNHDA, SQIVND (reference sequence). This CDR3 comprises 17 residues. CDR3 amino acids: CASSIAPPKTRWNEQFF. The CDR3 coding sequence is TGTGCCAGTAGTATAGCACCACCAAAAACTCGTTGGAATGAGCAGTTCTTC.

This clonotype showed up just a few times. This chain uses TRBV6-1 with TRBJ1-2; D remains unclear. Germline CDR1 and CDR2: MNHNS and SASEGT. V was pared by 3 bases and J by 2 bases, with 4 bases between. CDR3 length: 12 residues. The CDR3 sequence is CASSDMNYGYTF. The CDR3 coding sequence is TGTGCCAGCAGTGATATGAACTATGGCTACACCTTC.

This clonotype came up a few times. CDR3 DNA: TGCGCCAGCAGAATGGGGGGGACCTACAATGAGCAGTTCTTC. Translated, it gives CASRMGGTYNEQFF. The J gene is TRBJ2-1, the V gene TRBV4-1; 7 bases are a match to TRBD2. The CDR3 runs 14 residues. Germline V gene sequence: CDR1 MGHRA, CDR2 YSYEKL. With V trimmed by 6 bases and J by 2 bases, 4 bases remained unmatched.

Many counts were recorded for this clonotype. This rearrangement joins TRBV29-1 to TRBJ2-5; perhaps TRBD2 as D (6 bases). This CDR3 has 13 residues. V was pared by 4 bases and J by 2 bases, with 11 bases between. Germline V gives CDR1 SQVTM, CDR2 ANQGSEA. This CDR3 is CSVAGGRQETQYF. In DNA, the CDR3 is TGCAGCGTTGCCGGTGGGAGGCAAGAGACCCAGTACTTC.

This clonotype has just a few counts. CDR3 protein: CASSEAGRRQETQYF. The CDR3 nucleotides read TGCGCCAGCAGTGAGGCGGGGAGGAGGCAAGAGACCCAGTACTTC. The gene calls are TRBV10-2 and TRBJ2-5, with a tentative D call TRBD2 (6 bases). V dropped 2 bases and J dropped 2 bases, with 12 bases sitting between them. The CDR3 contains 15 residues. Germline loops: CDR1 WSHSY, CDR2 SAAADI.

In its sample, this clonotype was seen a few times. The genes are TRBV10-2 and TRBJ2-2, with D tentatively TRBD1 or TRBD2 (5 bases each). This CDR3 region has 18 residues. V was pared by 2 bases and J by 2 bases, with 18 bases between. Germline values: CDR1 WSHSY, CDR2 SAAADI. CDR3 sequence: CASSETDPLGPNTGELFF. The CDR3 nucleotides read TGCGCCAGCAGTGAGACAGACCCCCTGGGACCTAACACCGGGGAGCTGTTTTTT.

The table lists this clonotype with a few counts. CDR3 protein: CASSPGQGTGQPQHF. The DNA for the CDR3 is TGTGCCAGCAGCCCGGGACAGGGGACGGGACAGCCCCAGCATTTT. The chain uses TRBV6-1 and TRBJ1-5; TRBD1 matches 10 bases. V lost 6 bases, J lost 7 bases, and 9 bases stayed unmatched. CDR3 length: 15 residues. Germline-derived CDR1 and CDR2 are MNHNS and SASEGT.

This clonotype was counted only a few times. The genes are TRBV5-5 and TRBJ2-5; D perhaps matches TRBD1 (6 bases). Germline loops: CDR1 SGHKS, CDR2 YYEKEE (reference sequence). The CDR3 extends over 16 amino acids. V lost 0 bases and J lost 5, with 17 bases in between. The CDR3 region is CASSLEGTTERETQYF. Written as DNA, the CDR3 is TGTGCCAGCAGCTTGGAAGGGACAACCGAACGGGAGACCCAGTACTTC. The full variable domain, with the rest looked up from reference TRBV5-5 and TRBJ2-5, is DAGVTQSPTHLIKTRGQQVTLRCSPISGHKSVSWYQQVLGQGPQFIFQYYEKEERGRGNFPDRFSARQFPNYSSELNVNALLLGDSALYLCASSLEGTTERETQYFGPGTRLLVL.

This clonotype was observed a few times. The chain combines TRBV7-9 with TRBJ1-1; D call uncertain. This CDR3 region has 15 residues. V was cut by 4 bases and J by 0 bases, with 12 bases left in between. Germline CDR1 and CDR2: SEHNR and FQNEAQ (reference sequence). CDR3 residues: CASSSEEDMNTEAFF. The CDR3 region has the DNA TGTGCCAGCAGCTCCGAGGAAGACATGAACACTGAAGCTTTCTTT. Filled out from reference TRBV7-9 and TRBJ1-1, the complete variable domain reads DTGVSQNPRHKITKRGQNVTFRCDPISEHNRLYWYRQTLGQGPEFLTYFQNEAQLEKSRLLSDRFSAERPKGSFSTLEIQRTEQGDSAMYLCASSSEEDMNTEAFFGQGTRLTVV.

This clonotype was picked up a small number of times. The V and J genes are TRBV6-2 or TRBV6-3 and TRBJ1-2; D uncertain. The CDR3 covers 15 residues. Germline lookup yields CDR1 MNHEY and CDR2 SVGEGT. V lost 0 bases to trimming and J lost 4 bases, with 12 bases between them. The CDR3 protein is CASSYSKLHLYGYTF. DNA for the CDR3: TGTGCCAGCAGTTACTCGAAGTTGCACCTCTATGGCTACACCTTC.

This clonotype was counted at least ten times. The chain carries TRBV5-1 and TRBJ1-6, with TRBD1 matching 7 bases. This CDR3 is 15 amino acids long. Germline loops: CDR1 SGHRS, CDR2 YFSETQ. With V trimmed by 0 bases and J by 13 bases, 10 bases remained unmatched. As DNA, the CDR3 is TGCGCCAGCAGCTTGGTATCAGGGGGAGATTTGCCCCTCCACTTT. Its translation is CASSLVSGGDLPLHF. The complete variable domain, with remaining parts taken from reference TRBV5-1 and TRBJ1-6, reads KAGVTQTPRYLIKTRGQQVTLSCSPISGHRSVSWYQQTPGQGLQFLFEYFSETQRNKGNFPGRFSGRQFSNSRSEMNVSTLELGDSALYLCASSLVSGGDLPLHFGNGTRLTVT.

The rearrangement joins TRBV5-4 to TRBJ2-3, with D tentatively TRBD1 (6 bases). CDR1 and CDR2 from the germline V gene are SGHNT and YYREEE (reference sequence). Trimming left V 4 bases short and J 5 bases short, with 8 bases between. The CDR3 is made up of 12 amino acids. CDR3 coding DNA: TGTGCCAGCAGCCACAGGGAAGATACGCAGTATTTT. This sequence encodes CASSHREDTQYF.

This clonotype was counted at least ten times. This CDR3 reads CASSFPTSGGADTQYF. The CDR3 nucleotides read TGTGCCAGCAGTTTTCCAACTAGCGGGGGGGCAGATACGCAGTATTTT. V is TRBV28 and J is TRBJ2-3; 13 bases are shared with TRBD2. The CDR3 extends over 16 amino acids. The ends lost 3 bases at V and 4 bases at J; junction bases unmatched: 4. Germline V gives CDR1 MDHEN, CDR2 SYDVKM. The full variable domain, completed using reference TRBV28 and TRBJ2-3, is DVKVTQSSRYLVKRTGEKVFLECVQDMDHENMFWYRQDPGLGLRLIYFSYDVKMKEKGDIPEGYSVSREKKERFSLILESASTNQTSMYLCASSFPTSGGADTQYFGPGTRLTVL.

Many counts were recorded for this clonotype. The chain joins TRBV7-2 to TRBJ2-7; D gene uncertain. The CDR3 spans 11 residues. The germline V and J ends were trimmed by 8 bases and 4 bases, with 9 bases remaining between them. Germline V CDR1 and CDR2: SGHTA, FQGNSA. CDR3 sequence (DNA): TGTGCCAGCTCATGGGCTTACGAGCAGTACTTC. Protein sequence: CASSWAYEQYF.

This clonotype was seen a handful of times. V is TRBV9 and J is TRBJ2-5; 7 positions match TRBD2. The length of the CDR3 is 16 residues. Germline CDR1 SGDLS, CDR2 YYNGEE. The trim removed 3 bases at V and 3 bases at J, leaving 11 bases unmatched. The CDR3 loop is CASSGGLAATEETQYF. The CDR3, as DNA: TGTGCCAGCAGCGGCGGGCTAGCGGCGACGGAAGAGACCCAGTACTTC.

The CDR3 bases are TGCGCCAGCAGTGAACGAGGGACGGCTATTAATGAGCAGTTCTTC. Its protein product is CASSERGTAINEQFF. The chain employs TRBV4-1 and TRBJ2-1; D may be TRBD1 or TRBD2 (5 bases each). The CDR3 loop spans 15 amino acids. Trimming removed 6 bases from V and 7 bases from J, with 19 bases in between. Germline V gives CDR1 MGHRA, CDR2 YSYEKL.

In DNA, the CDR3 is TGTGCCAGCAGCTTGGAACAGGGCGACTATGGCTACACCTTC. It specifies CASSLEQGDYGYTF. The chain uses TRBV5-4 and TRBJ1-2; D is perhaps TRBD1 (6 bases). This CDR3 contains 14 residues. Trimming took off 0 bases at V and 3 bases at J, with 9 bases between the two ends. The germline V gene encodes CDR1 SGHNT and CDR2 YYREEE (reference sequence).

A few counts support this clonotype. The chain uses TRBV5-5 and TRBJ2-7, with TRBD1 matching 8 bases. The J segment lost 4 bases and the V segment lost 2 bases, leaving 5 bases of the junction unmatched. The CDR3 has 14 residues. The V gene's germline CDR1 is SGHKS and CDR2 YYEKEE (reference sequence). The CDR3 region has the DNA TGTGCCAGCAGCTTAGGACAGGGTTGGTACGAGCAGTACGTC. Translation: CASSLGQGWYEQYV.

This clonotype was counted a few times. The V and J genes are TRBV20-1 and TRBJ2-1, with D perhaps being TRBD1 or TRBD2 (5 bases each). The CDR3 loop spans 15 amino acids. Trimming removed 5 bases at V and 1 base at J, with 15 bases between. Per the germline V gene, CDR1 is DFQATT and CDR2 is SNEGSKA (reference sequence). The chain's CDR3 is CSARPRDASYNEQFF. The CDR3 DNA is TGCAGTGCTCGACCCCGGGACGCATCCTACAATGAGCAGTTCTTC.

This clonotype was found a few times. This chain joins TRBV19 and TRBJ1-1, with D hard to call. Trimming cost V 5 bases and J 6 bases, with 10 bases left between them. Germline CDR1 LNHDA, CDR2 SQIVND (reference sequence). This CDR3 spans 12 amino acids. The CDR3 DNA follows: TGTGCCAGTAGTCTTCCAAGCGCTGAAGCTTTCTTT. It is translated as CASSLPSAEAFF.